This T cell receptor (beta chain) derives from a study of post-analysis software for immune sequencing data. Study at large: Relapsing-remitting, secondary progressive and progressive-relapsing courses of multiple sclerosis were included.

Whole-study findings and limits: The F measure placed samples prepared in the same batch into strongly shared clusters. The five TRBV segments detected at higher frequency in patients than in controls included TRBV5-6, TRBV5-1 and TRBV20-1. Significantly decreased normalized Chao1 diversity was recorded for multiple sclerosis patients relative to controls.

Every TCR beta cDNA library bore unique molecular identifiers. Out of roughly 0.85 to 11 million T cells, about 460,000 cDNA molecules were generated. MiXCR, run by TCRdb on the PCR reads, gives a single entry per CDR3 protein. The sample carries hundreds of thousands of distinct CDR3 sequences, roughly 50% recorded once. V dropped 2 bases and J dropped 2 bases, with 20 bases sitting between them. The CDR3 spans 18 residues. From germline, CDR1 is SGHTA and CDR2 FQGTGA. To note about this clonotype: The antigen is undetermined.

The TCR comes from a girl between 10 and 17 years old with multiple sclerosis. V gene TRBV7-3 combines with J gene TRBJ2-3; no firm D call. The sequenced material came from blood. DNA of the CDR3: TGTGCCAGCAGCTTAGATTGGACGCTGCGCAAAATCACAGATACGCAGTATTTT. Its protein product is CASSLDWTLRKITDTQYF.